One and the same sample provided the 15 T cell receptor beta chains below, sequenced in a study of T cell changes during pregnancy in multiple sclerosis. Some clones are missing from TCRdb's copy, which holds only in-frame ones; the method was immunoSEQ multiplex PCR. The repertoire holds 60,000 to 75,000 clones, with approximately 90% as singletons. The material sequenced was peripheral blood, taken after pregnancy. The receptor set was obtained from a female donor with multiple sclerosis, enrolled in a pregnancy study.

The chain recombines TRBV18 with TRBJ1-2, with 7 bases that match TRBD1. This CDR3 is built from 15 residues. Germline V gene data show CDR1 as KGHSH and CDR2 as LQKENI. V gave up 0 bases and J gave up 3 bases; unmatched junction bases: 4. The DNA of the CDR3 is TGTGCCAGCTCACCACCTGACAGGGACGACTATGGCTACACCTTC. Encoded protein: CASSPPDRDDYGYTF. Looking up the rest from reference TRBV18 and TRBJ1-2 gives the full variable domain: NAGVMQNPRHLVRRRGQEARLRCSPMKGHSHVYWYRQLPEEGLKFMVYLQKENIIDESGMPKERFSAEFPKEGPSILRIQQVVRGDSAAYFCASSPPDRDDYGYTFGSGTRLTVV.

The genes are TRBV19 and TRBJ2-1; D is possibly TRBD1 (6 bases). V lost 6 bases, J lost 4 bases, and 16 bases lay in between. From germline, CDR1 is LNHDA and CDR2 SQIVND (reference sequence). This CDR3 contains 15 residues. CDR3: CASRDGGRGYNEQFF. CDR3 coding DNA: TGTGCCAGTAGGGATGGGGGCAGAGGATACAATGAGCAGTTCTTC.

This sequence joins TRBV4-2 and TRBJ2-1; 13 bases map to TRBD2. The V and J ends lost 4 bases and 8 bases, in that order; junction bases with no gene match: 20. The CDR3 consists of 20 residues. Germline assignment: CDR1 LGHNA and CDR2 YNFKEQ. Here the CDR3 DNA reads TGTGCCAGCAGCCGCATGCTTACACCCTTACTAGCGGGAGGGTACCATGAGCAGTTCTTC. This encodes CASSRMLTPLLAGGYHEQFF.

The J gene is TRBJ2-7, the V gene TRBV6-6, with TRBD1 matching 9 bases. V gave up 0 bases and J gave up 6 bases; unmatched junction bases: 6. There are 15 residues in the CDR3. The germline V gene has CDR1 MNHNY and CDR2 SVGAGI (reference sequence). CDR3 region: CASSYSDRGRVEQYF. The CDR3, as DNA: TGTGCCAGCAGTTACTCGGACAGGGGTAGGGTCGAGCAGTACTTC.

This clone was found once. At the DNA level, this CDR3 is encoded by other sequences in the same sample as well. The chain joins TRBV5-1 to TRBJ2-5, with D possibly TRBD2 on 5 matching bases. Trimming stripped 5 bases from V and 2 bases from J, with 13 bases between. The length of the CDR3 is 14 residues. Germline V gene lookup returns CDR1 SGHRS and CDR2 YFSETQ. The CDR3 sequence: CASSPSGAQETQYF. CDR3 in DNA: TGCGCCAGCAGTCCAAGCGGAGCTCAAGAGACCCAGTACTTC.

The J gene is TRBJ1-2, the V gene TRBV7-9, with 7 bases aligning to TRBD1. The CDR3 loop spans 14 amino acids. The germline CDR1 and CDR2 sequences are SEHNR and FQNEAQ (reference sequence). V lost 5 bases to trimming and J lost 4 bases; unmatched junction nucleotides: 7. The CDR3 region has the DNA TGTGCCAGCAGCCTCCAGACAGGGATCTATGGCTACACCTTC. Translation gives CASSLQTGIYGYTF.

The rearrangement joins TRBV5-4 to TRBJ1-2, with TRBD1 identical over 11 bases. The CDR3 covers 15 residues. From germline, CDR1 is SGHNT and CDR2 YYREEE (reference sequence). J was trimmed by 5 bases and V by 4 bases; bases with no gene match: 7. In DNA, the CDR3 is TGTGCCAGCAGCGGGGGGACAGGGGGAGAGTATGGCTACACCTTC. This codes for CASSGGTGGEYGYTF.

V usage is TRBV21-1 and J usage is TRBJ1-5; the table's D call, TRBD1, was not checked against the DNA. TRBV21-1 is classified as a pseudogene. The CDR3 contains 16 residues. The CDR3 sequence is CASSKEMGRGNQPQHF. For the CDR3, the DNA is TGTGCCAGCAGCAAAGAAATGGGGCGCGGCAATCAGCCCCAGCATTTT.

The chain couples TRBV10-3 to TRBJ2-1, with 10 bases identical to TRBD1. Germline CDR1 and CDR2: ENHRY and SYGVKD. V dropped 8 bases and J dropped 5; count of bases not matched to a gene: 6. CDR3 length: 14 residues. CDR3 loop: CAIRGGTGDNEQFF. The CDR3 region has the DNA TGTGCCATCCGAGGAGGGACAGGGGACAATGAGCAGTTCTTC.

The chain is built from TRBV4-2 and TRBJ2-1; D remains unclear. With 0 bases removed from V and 4 bases from J, the gap between germline ends came to 16 bases. Germline CDR1 reads LGHNA; CDR2 reads YNFKEQ. The CDR3 length is 17 residues. CDR3 region: CASSQDDFPESYNEQFF. The DNA for the CDR3 is TGTGCCAGCAGCCAAGATGACTTCCCAGAGAGTTACAATGAGCAGTTCTTC.

The CDR3 region has the DNA TGTGCCAGCAGTTACTCCCTTCACCCTACTAACACTGAAGCTTTCTTT. Translating it yields CASSYSLHPTNTEAFF. The V and J genes are TRBV6-6 and TRBJ1-1; no firm D call. The CDR3 is 16 residues long. Trimming left V 0 bases short and J 2 bases short, with 13 bases between. Germline V gene lookup returns CDR1 MNHNY and CDR2 SVGAGI (reference sequence).

J is TRBJ2-5 and V is TRBV7-2; 8 bases align to TRBD1. The V and J ends lost 2 bases and 4 bases, in that order; junction bases with no gene match: 9. From germline, CDR1 is SGHTA and CDR2 FQGNSA. This CDR3 contains 16 residues. The CDR3 DNA reads as TGTGCCAGCAGCTTAATCTCCCGACAGGGGAGAGAGACCCAGTACTTC. Translating it yields CASSLISRQGRETQYF.

V and J are TRBV30 and TRBJ1-5, with a tentative D call TRBD1 (6 bases). Trimming stripped 5 bases from V and 4 bases from J, with 21 bases between. The V gene's germline CDR1 is GTSNPN and CDR2 SVGIG (reference sequence). This CDR3 has 16 residues. The CDR3 is CAWGTRTTGINQPQHF. The CDR3 coding sequence is TGTGCCTGGGGGACCAGGACAACAGGGATAAATCAGCCCCAGCATTTT.

The chain joins TRBV2 to TRBJ2-7; TRBD2 agrees at 9 bases. The V gene's germline CDR1 is SNHLY and CDR2 FYNNEI. J was trimmed by 3 bases and V by 7 bases; bases with no gene match: 10. The CDR3 is made up of 15 amino acids. CDR3 protein: CASNLASGINYEQYF. For the CDR3, the DNA is TGTGCCAGCAATTTGGCTAGCGGGATTAACTACGAGCAGTACTTC.

This rearrangement joins TRBV27 to TRBJ1-1; 8 positions agree with TRBD1. The junction had 8 bases not matched to a gene; V was cut back by 5 bases and J by 6 bases. CDR1 and CDR2 (germline): MNHEY, SMNVEV (reference sequence). The CDR3 consists of 14 residues. The DNA of the CDR3 is TGTGCCAGCAGTCCGCAGGGGGCTTGGGCTGAAGCTTTCTTT. Amino acids: CASSPQGAWAEAFF.